This T cell receptor (beta chain) was found in a study of CD4 T cells in relation to SARS-CoV-2 and coronaviruses. The method was immunoSEQ multiplex PCR; TCRdb's version includes in-frame clones alone and lacks a portion of them. Of 60,000 to 85,000 clones listed, 85% to 95% were seen once; the top ten hold approximately 0.21%. Whole-study results and caveats: The assay detects memory recall responses, not culture-primed primary responses.

Comment on this clone: Its target is unknown.

Unexposed donor CD4+ T cells date from about 2011-2018, before the COVID-19 pandemic. Unmatched junction bases numbered 12, after V lost 6 bases and J lost 6 bases. CDR3 length equals 16 residues. CDR1 and CDR2 (germline): WSHSY, SAAADI. Material: naive CD4+ T cells from PBMCs. Subset reported: naive CD4+ T cells isolated by negative enrichment. V gene TRBV10-2 combines with J gene TRBJ1-5; 9 bases fit TRBD1. This sequence originates from a human donor in good health. In nucleotides, the CDR3 is TGCGCCAGCAGCTACCGGGGACAGGGTTCAGGTCAGCCCCAGCATTTT. Translating it yields CASSYRGQGSGQPQHF.